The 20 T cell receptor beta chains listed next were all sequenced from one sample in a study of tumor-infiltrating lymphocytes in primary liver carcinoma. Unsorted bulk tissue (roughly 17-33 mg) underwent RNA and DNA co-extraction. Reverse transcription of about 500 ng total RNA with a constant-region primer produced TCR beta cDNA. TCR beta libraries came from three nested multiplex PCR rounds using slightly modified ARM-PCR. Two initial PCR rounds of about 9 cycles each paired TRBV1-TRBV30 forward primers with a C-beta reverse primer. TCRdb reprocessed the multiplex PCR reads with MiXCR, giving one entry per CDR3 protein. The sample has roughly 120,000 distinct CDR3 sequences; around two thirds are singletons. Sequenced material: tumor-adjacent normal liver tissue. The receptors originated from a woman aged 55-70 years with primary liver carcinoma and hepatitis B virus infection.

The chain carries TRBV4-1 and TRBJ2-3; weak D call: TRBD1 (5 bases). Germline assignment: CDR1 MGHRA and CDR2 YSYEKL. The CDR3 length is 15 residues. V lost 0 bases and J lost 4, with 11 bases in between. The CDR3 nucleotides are TGCGCCAGCAGCCAAGATCCCAGGGCACCAGATACGCAGTATTTT. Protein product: CASSQDPRAPDTQYF.

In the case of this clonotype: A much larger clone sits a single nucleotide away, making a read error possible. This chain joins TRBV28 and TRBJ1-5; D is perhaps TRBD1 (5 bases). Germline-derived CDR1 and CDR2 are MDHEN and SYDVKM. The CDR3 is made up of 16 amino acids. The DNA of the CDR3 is TGTGTCAGCAGTACCAGGGTCGGGGGACCCAATCAGCCCCAGCATTTT. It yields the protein CVSSTRVGGPNQPQHF.

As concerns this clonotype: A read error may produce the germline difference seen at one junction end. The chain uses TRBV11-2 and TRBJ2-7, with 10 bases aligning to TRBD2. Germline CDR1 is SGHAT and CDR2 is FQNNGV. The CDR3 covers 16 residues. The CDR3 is CTSSLLAGVEAYEQYF. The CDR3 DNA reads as TGTACCAGCAGCTTGCTAGCGGGAGTTGAGGCCTACGAGCAGTACTTC. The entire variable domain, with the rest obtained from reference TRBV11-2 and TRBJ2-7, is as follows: EAGVAQSPRYKIIEKRQSVAFWCNPISGHATLYWYQQILGQGPKLLIQFQNNGVVDDSQLPKDRFSAERLKGVDSTLKIQPAKLEDSAVYLCTSSLLAGVEAYEQYFGPGTRLTVT.

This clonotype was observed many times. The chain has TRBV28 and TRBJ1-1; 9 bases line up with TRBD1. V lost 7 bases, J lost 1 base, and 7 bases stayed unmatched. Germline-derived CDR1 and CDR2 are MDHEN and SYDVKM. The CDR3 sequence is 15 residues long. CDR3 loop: CASIRGGQGNTEAFF. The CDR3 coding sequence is TGTGCCAGCATCCGGGGGGGACAGGGGAACACTGAAGCTTTCTTT.

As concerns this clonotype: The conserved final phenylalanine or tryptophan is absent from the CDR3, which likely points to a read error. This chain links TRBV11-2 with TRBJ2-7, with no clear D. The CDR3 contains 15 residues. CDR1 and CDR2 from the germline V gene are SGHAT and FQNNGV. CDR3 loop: CANSLDPDHTSEQYL. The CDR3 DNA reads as TGTGCCAACAGCTTAGACCCAGACCATACGTCCGAGCAGTACCTC.

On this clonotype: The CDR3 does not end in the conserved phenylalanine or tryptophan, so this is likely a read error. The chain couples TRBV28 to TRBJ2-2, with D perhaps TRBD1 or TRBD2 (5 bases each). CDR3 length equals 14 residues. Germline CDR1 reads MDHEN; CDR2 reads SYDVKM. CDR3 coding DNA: TGTGCCAGCAGTTGGGGACGGTACACTGGGGAGCTGTTTTTA. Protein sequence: CASSWGRYTGELFL.

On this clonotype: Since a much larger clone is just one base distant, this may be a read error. CDR3 in amino acids: CDSSLQGPQETQYF. The CDR3 DNA reads as TGCGACAGCAGCTTACAAGGGCCCCAAGAGACCCAGTACTTC. V is TRBV5-1 and J is TRBJ2-5; unclear D gene. There are 14 residues in the CDR3. Germline V lookup: CDR1 SGHRS, CDR2 YFSETQ. The full variable domain, its missing parts supplied by reference TRBV5-1 and TRBJ2-5, is KAGVTQTPRYLIKTRGQQVTLSCSPISGHRSVSWYQQTPGQGLQFLFEYFSETQRNKGNFPGRFSGRQFSNSRSEMNVSTLELGDSALYLCDSSLQGPQETQYFGPGTRLLVL.

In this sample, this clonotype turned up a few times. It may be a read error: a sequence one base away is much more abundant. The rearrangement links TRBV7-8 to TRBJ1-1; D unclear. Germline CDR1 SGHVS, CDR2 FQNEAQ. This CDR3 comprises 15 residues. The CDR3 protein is CVSSPRPKGNTEAFF. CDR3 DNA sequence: TGTGTCAGCAGCCCCCGGCCTAAGGGAAACACTGAAGCTTTCTTT.

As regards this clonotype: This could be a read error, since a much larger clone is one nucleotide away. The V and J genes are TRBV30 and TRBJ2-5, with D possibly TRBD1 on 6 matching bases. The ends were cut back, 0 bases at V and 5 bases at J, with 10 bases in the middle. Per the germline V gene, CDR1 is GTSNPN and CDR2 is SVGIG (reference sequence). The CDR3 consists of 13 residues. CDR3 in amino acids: CAWSVQGRETQYF. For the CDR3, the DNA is TGTGCCTGGAGTGTACAGGGCCGGGAGACCCAGTACTTC.

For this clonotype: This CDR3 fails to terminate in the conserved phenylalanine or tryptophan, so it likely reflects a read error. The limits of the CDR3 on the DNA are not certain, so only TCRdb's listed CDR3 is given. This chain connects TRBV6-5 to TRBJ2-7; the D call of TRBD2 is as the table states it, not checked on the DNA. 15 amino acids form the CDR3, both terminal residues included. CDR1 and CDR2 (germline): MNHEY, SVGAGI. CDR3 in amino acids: CASSAAAGGYYEKYY.

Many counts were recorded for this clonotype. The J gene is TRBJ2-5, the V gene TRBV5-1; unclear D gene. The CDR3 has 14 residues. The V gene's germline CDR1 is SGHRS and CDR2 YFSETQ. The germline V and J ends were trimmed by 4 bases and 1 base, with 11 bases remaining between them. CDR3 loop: CASSHPSFQETQYF. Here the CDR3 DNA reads TGCGCCAGCAGCCATCCATCCTTCCAAGAGACCCAGTACTTC.

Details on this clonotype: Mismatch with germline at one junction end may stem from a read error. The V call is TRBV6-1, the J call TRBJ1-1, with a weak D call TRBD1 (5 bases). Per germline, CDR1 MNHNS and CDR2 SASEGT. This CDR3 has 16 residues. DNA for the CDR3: TGTGTCAGCAGGAGAAAGACAGAAAGAATGAACACTGAAGCTTTCTTT. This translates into CVSRRKTERMNTEAFF.

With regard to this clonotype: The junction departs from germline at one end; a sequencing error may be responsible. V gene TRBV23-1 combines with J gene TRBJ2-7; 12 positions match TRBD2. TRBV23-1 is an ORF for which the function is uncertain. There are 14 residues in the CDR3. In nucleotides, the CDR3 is TGCGCCAGCAGATGGACTAGCGGGGCCTACGAGCAGTATTTC. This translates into CASRWTSGAYEQYF.

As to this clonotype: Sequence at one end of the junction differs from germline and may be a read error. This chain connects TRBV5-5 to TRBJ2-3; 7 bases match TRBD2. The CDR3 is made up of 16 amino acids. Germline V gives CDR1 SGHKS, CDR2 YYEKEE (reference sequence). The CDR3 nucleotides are TGTGGCAGCAGCTTGGGCGTTGCGGGAGTGGCTGATACGCAGTATTTT. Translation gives CGSSLGVAGVADTQYF.

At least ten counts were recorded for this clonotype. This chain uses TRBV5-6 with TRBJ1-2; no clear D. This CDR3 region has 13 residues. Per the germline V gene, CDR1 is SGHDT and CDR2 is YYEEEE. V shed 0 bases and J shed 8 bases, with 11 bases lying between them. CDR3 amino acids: CASSLVQKEGYTF. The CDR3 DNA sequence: TGTGCCAGCAGCTTGGTTCAAAAGGAAGGCTACACCTTC.

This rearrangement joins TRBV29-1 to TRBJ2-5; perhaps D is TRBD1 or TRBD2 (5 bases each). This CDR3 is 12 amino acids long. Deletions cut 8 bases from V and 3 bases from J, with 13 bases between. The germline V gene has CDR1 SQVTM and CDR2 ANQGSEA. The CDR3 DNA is TGCAGCTCTGATAGAGGGGAAGAGACCCAGTACTTC. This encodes CSSDRGEETQYF. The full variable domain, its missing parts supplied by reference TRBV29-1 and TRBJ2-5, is SAVISQKPSRDICQRGTSLTIQCQVDSQVTMMFWYRQQPGQSLTLIATANQGSEATYESGFVIDKFPISRPNLTFSTLTVSNMSPEDSSIYLCSSDRGEETQYFGPGTRLLVL.

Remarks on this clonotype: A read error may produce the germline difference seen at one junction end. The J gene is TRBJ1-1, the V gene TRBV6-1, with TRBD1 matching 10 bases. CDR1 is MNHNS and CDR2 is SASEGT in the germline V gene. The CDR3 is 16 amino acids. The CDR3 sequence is CANTRDRGPRNTEAFF. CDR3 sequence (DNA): TGCGCCAACACCCGGGACAGGGGCCCCCGGAACACTGAAGCTTTCTTT.

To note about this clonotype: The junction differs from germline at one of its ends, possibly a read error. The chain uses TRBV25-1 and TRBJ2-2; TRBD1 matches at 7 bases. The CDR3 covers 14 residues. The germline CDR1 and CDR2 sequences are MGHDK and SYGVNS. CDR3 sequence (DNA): TGTGCCAACAGTGACCCCGACAGGGCCGGGGAGCTGTTTTTT. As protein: CANSDPDRAGELFF.

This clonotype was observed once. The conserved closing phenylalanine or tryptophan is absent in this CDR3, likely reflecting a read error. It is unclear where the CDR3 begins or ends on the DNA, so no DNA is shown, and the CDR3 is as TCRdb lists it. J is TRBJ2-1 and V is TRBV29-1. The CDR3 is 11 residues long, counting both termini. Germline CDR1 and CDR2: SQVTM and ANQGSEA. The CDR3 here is CSVETYNEQLL.

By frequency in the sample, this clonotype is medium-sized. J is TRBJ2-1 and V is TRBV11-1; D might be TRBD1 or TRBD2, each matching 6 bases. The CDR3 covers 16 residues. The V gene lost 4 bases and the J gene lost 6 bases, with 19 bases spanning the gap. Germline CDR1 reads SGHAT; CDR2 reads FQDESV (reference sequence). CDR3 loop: CASSSSRGAFSNEQFF. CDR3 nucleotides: TGTGCCAGCAGCTCGAGTAGGGGGGCGTTTAGCAATGAGCAGTTCTTC.